The 14 T cell receptor beta chains presented below share a single source sample, sequenced in a study of human T cells and chemical hapten exposure. As to time point: patch test 1, 2 weeks after DPC sensitization. The treatment was: therapeutic diphenylcyclopropenone sensitization with weekly scalp DPC. TCRdb reprocessed the RACE reads with MiXCR, giving one entry per CDR3 protein. The repertoire holds fewer than 500,000 distinct CDR3 sequences, with 4% to 5.5% as singletons. Sequenced material: whole blood, taken in connection with sensitization to the hapten diphenylcyclopropenone (DPC). The receptors stem from a woman aged 50 to 65 with alopecia areata. Some clones in this sample may be carry-over from other donors' samples.

To note about this clonotype: One base away lies a much larger clone, so this may be a sequencing read error. The V and J genes are TRBV29-1 and TRBJ2-4; D is undetermined. The ends were cut back, 2 bases at V and 0 bases at J, with 11 bases in the middle. The CDR3 spans 15 residues. Germline CDR1 and CDR2: SQVTM and ANQGSEA. The CDR3 bases are TGCAGCGTTGAAATGGGAAAGGGAGCCAAAAACATTCAGTACTTC. As protein: CSVEMGKGAKNIQYF. The full variable domain, completed using reference TRBV29-1 and TRBJ2-4, is SAVISQKPSRDICQRGTSLTIQCQVDSQVTMMFWYRQQPGQSLTLIATANQGSEATYESGFVIDKFPISRPNLTFSTLTVSNMSPEDSSIYLCSVEMGKGAKNIQYFGAGTRLSVL.

This clonotype was detected only a few times. The chain employs TRBV19 and TRBJ2-1; 12 nucleotides agree with TRBD1. Germline CDR1 LNHDA, CDR2 SQIVND (reference sequence). The V gene end was trimmed by 7 bases and the J gene end by 8 bases; junction bases not matched to a gene: 12. The length of the CDR3 is 16 residues. The CDR3 coding sequence is TGTGCCAGTACGGGGACCGGGACAGGGGGCCGAGATGAGCAGTTCTTC. As protein: CASTGTGTGGRDEQFF.

The sample holds many counts of this clonotype. The rearrangement links TRBV9 to TRBJ2-3; D might be TRBD2 (6 bases). V gave up 4 bases and J gave up 5 bases, with 17 bases separating them. This CDR3 spans 15 amino acids. Germline V lookup: CDR1 SGDLS, CDR2 YYNGEE. CDR3 sequence: CASSPSGLIGDTQYF. CDR3 nucleotides: TGTGCCAGCAGCCCGAGCGGACTAATAGGAGATACGCAGTATTTT.

In its sample, this clonotype was seen a few times. This rearrangement joins TRBV10-3 to TRBJ1-4; a possible D gene is TRBD1 (6 bases). Germline V lookup: CDR1 ENHRY, CDR2 SYGVKD. The CDR3 extends over 13 amino acids. V lost 10 bases and J lost 8, with 17 bases in between. CDR3 in DNA: TGTGCCACGGAACAGGGAATGGGGGAAAAACTGTTTTTT. Translation gives CATEQGMGEKLFF.

This clonotype showed up many times. This chain joins TRBV7-8 and TRBJ1-1; 8 positions match TRBD1. Germline CDR1 SGHVS, CDR2 FQNEAQ. J was trimmed by 6 bases and V by 5 bases; bases with no gene match: 17. This CDR3 is 17 amino acids long. Written as DNA, the CDR3 is TGTGCCAGCAGCGCCCAACCGGGACAGGCTCTGGACTCTGAAGCTTTCTTT. The encoded protein is CASSAQPGQALDSEAFF.

Note on this clonotype: Possible read error: a much larger clone is one base away. The V call is TRBV7-2, the J call TRBJ1-2; D is uncertain. CDR3 size: 12 residues. The germline V gene encodes CDR1 SGHTA and CDR2 FQGNSA. This chain's CDR3 is CVTQGRIYGYTF. CDR3 sequence (DNA): TGTGTCACACAAGGACGGATATATGGCTACACCTTC.

This clonotype came up a few times. The gene calls are TRBV20-1 and TRBJ2-7; 7 nucleotides align to TRBD1. The CDR3 length is 11 residues. Trimming at V came to 6 bases and at J to 1 base, leaving 0 bases not matched to a gene. Looked up from germline, CDR1 is DFQATT and CDR2 is SNEGSKA (reference sequence). This chain's CDR3 is CSAGQSYEQYF. The CDR3 bases are TGCAGTGCGGGACAGTCCTACGAGCAGTACTTC.

This clonotype was detected many times. The chain links TRBV14 to TRBJ2-5; D could derive from TRBD1 or TRBD2 (5 bases each). The V gene's germline CDR1 is SGHDN and CDR2 FVKESK. This CDR3 contains 15 residues. Trimming left V 3 bases short and J 4 bases short, with 15 bases between. CDR3 amino acids: CASSHGLGETETQYF. The CDR3 DNA is TGTGCCAGCAGCCACGGATTGGGGGAGACAGAGACCCAGTACTTC.

The chain combines TRBV3-1 with TRBJ2-2, with TRBD2 identical over 11 bases. Trimming took 4 bases from V and 4 from J; bases not matched to a gene: 5. CDR3 length: 16 amino acids. Germline assignment: CDR1 LGHDT and CDR2 YNNKEL (reference sequence). The CDR3: CASSPTSGMGTGELFF. As DNA, the CDR3 is TGTGCCAGCAGCCCGACTAGCGGGATGGGCACCGGGGAGCTGTTTTTT.

Concerning this clonotype: Germline is not matched at one junction end, which may reflect a read error. The gene calls are TRBV6-1 and TRBJ1-5; 7 positions agree with TRBD1. CDR1 and CDR2 (germline): MNHNS, SASEGT. The CDR3 runs 15 residues. The DNA of the CDR3 is TGTGCCAGCAGTGCAACAGGGGTTAGCGATCAGCCCCAGCATTTT. Amino acids: CASSATGVSDQPQHF.

This clonotype turned up a few times. The CDR3 region is CASSLGRDSSSKNIQYF. The CDR3 DNA sequence: TGCGCCAGCAGCTTGGGGAGGGACTCTTCCTCCAAAAACATTCAGTACTTC. This rearrangement joins TRBV5-1 to TRBJ2-4, with D maybe TRBD2 (6 bases). Germline-derived CDR1 and CDR2 are SGHRS and YFSETQ. With 0 bases removed from V and 2 bases from J, the gap between germline ends came to 15 bases. The CDR3 sequence is 17 residues long.

This clonotype was picked up many times. V gene TRBV9 combines with J gene TRBJ2-3; 12 bases match TRBD2. V trimming: 4 bases; J trimming: 0 bases; junction bases outside the gene matches: 3. CDR1 and CDR2 (germline): SGDLS, YYNGEE. The CDR3 length is 16 residues. The CDR3, as DNA: TGTGCCAGCAGCACCCTAGCGGGAGGGAGCACAGATACGCAGTATTTT. This translates into CASSTLAGGSTDTQYF.

The V and J genes are TRBV20-1 and TRBJ1-6, with D uncertain. V gave up 0 bases and J gave up 7 bases, with 7 bases separating them. This CDR3 is built from 13 residues. The germline CDR1 and CDR2 sequences are DFQATT and SNEGSKA (reference sequence). The CDR3 sequence: CSARDLTNSPLHF. CDR3 DNA sequence: TGCAGTGCTAGAGATCTAACCAATTCACCCCTCCACTTT.

This clonotype was counted between two and nine times. CDR3 region: CASSPPREVLNEQFF. In DNA form, the CDR3 reads TGTGCCAGCAGTCCGCCGCGGGAGGTCCTAAATGAGCAGTTCTTC. The V and J genes are TRBV12-3 or TRBV12-4 and TRBJ2-1; TRBD2 matches 8 bases. This CDR3 has 15 amino acids. The V and J ends lost 5 bases and 7 bases, in that order; junction bases with no gene match: 10.